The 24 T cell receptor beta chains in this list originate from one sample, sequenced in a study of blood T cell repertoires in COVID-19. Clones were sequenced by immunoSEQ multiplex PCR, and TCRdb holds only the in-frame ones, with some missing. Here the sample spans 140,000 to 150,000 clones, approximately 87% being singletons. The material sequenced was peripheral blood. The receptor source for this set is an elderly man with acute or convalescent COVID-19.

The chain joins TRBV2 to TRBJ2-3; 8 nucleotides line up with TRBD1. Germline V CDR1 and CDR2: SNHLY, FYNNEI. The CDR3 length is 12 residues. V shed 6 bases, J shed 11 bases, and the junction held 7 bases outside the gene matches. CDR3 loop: CASRGQDSRQYF. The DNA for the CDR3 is TGTGCCAGCAGGGGACAGGACTCTAGGCAGTATTTT.

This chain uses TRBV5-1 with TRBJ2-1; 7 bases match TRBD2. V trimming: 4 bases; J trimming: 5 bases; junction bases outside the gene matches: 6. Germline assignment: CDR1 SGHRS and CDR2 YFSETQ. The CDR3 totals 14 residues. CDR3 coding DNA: TGCGCCAGCAGCCAAGGACTAGGCCACAATGAGCAGTTCTTC. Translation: CASSQGLGHNEQFF.

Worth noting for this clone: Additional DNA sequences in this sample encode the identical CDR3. CDR3 nucleotide sequence: TGCAGCGTTGGACGGGGGAACACTGAAGCTTTCTTT. Translated: CSVGRGNTEAFF. J is TRBJ1-1 and V is TRBV29-1; no clear D gene. This CDR3 region has 12 residues. The germline V gene has CDR1 SQVTM and CDR2 ANQGSEA. V lost 4 bases, J lost 1 base, and 7 bases lay in between.

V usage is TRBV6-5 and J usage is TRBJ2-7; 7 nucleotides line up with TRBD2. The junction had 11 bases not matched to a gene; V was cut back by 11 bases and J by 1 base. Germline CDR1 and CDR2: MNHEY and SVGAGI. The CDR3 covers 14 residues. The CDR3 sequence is CAGSRGIWSYEQYF. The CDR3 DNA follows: TGTGCCGGATCGCGGGGGATATGGTCCTACGAGCAGTACTTC.

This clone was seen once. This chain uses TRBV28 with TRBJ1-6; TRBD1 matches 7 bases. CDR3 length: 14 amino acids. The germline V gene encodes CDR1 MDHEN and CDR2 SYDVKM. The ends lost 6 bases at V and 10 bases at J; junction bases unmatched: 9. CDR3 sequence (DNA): TGTGCCAGCAGATCTGACAGGGTCCGGTCACCCCTCCACTTT. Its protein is CASRSDRVRSPLHF. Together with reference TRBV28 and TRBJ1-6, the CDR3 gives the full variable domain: DVKVTQSSRYLVKRTGEKVFLECVQDMDHENMFWYRQDPGLGLRLIYFSYDVKMKEKGDIPEGYSVSREKKERFSLILESASTNQTSMYLCASRSDRVRSPLHFGNGTRLTVT.

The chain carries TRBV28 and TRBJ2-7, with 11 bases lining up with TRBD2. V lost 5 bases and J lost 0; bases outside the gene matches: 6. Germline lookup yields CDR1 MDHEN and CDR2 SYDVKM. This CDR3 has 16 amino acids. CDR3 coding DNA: TGTGCCAGCAGTGTTATCGGGACTAGCGGCTCCTACGAGCAGTACTTC. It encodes CASSVIGTSGSYEQYF.

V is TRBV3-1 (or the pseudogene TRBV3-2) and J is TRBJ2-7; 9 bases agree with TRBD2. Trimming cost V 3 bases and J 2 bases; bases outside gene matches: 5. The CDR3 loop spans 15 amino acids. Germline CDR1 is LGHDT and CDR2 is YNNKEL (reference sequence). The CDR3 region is CASSQTSGSPYEQYF. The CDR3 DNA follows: TGTGCCAGCAGCCAGACTAGCGGATCCCCCTACGAGCAGTACTTC.

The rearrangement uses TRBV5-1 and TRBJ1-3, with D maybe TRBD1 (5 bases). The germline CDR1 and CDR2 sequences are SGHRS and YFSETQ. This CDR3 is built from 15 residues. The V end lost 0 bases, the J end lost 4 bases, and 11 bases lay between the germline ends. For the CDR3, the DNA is TGCGCCAGCAGCTTGGAGGGGATTCAGGGAAACACCATATATTTT. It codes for CASSLEGIQGNTIYF. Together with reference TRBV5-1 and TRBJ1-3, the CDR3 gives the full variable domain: KAGVTQTPRYLIKTRGQQVTLSCSPISGHRSVSWYQQTPGQGLQFLFEYFSETQRNKGNFPGRFSGRQFSNSRSEMNVSTLELGDSALYLCASSLEGIQGNTIYFGEGSWLTVV.

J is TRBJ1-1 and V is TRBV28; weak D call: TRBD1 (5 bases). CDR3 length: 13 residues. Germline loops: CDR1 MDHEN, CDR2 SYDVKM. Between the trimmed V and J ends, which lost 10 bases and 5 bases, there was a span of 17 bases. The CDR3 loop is CATSTGERTEAFF. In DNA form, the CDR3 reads TGTGCCACCTCAACAGGAGAGAGGACTGAAGCTTTCTTT.

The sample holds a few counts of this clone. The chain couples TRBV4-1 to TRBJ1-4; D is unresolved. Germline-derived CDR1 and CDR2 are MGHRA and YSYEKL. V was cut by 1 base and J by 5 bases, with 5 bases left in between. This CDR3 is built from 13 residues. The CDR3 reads CASSQARNEKLFF. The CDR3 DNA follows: TGCGCCAGCAGCCAAGCCAGGAATGAAAAACTGTTTTTT.

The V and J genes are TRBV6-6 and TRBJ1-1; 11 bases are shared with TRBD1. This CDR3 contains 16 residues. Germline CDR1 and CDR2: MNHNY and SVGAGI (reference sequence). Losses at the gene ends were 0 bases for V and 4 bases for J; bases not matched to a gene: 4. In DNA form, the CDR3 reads TGTGCCAGCAGTTACTCACCGGGACAGGGGGGCACTGAAGCTTTCTTT. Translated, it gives CASSYSPGQGGTEAFF.

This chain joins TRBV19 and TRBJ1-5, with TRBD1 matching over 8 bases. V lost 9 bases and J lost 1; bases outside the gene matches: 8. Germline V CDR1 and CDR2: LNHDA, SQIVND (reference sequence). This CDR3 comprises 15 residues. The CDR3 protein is CASLTTGDSNQPQHF. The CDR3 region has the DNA TGTGCCAGCCTCACGACAGGGGACAGCAATCAGCCCCAGCATTTT. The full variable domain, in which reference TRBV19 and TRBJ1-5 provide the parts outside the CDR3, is DGGITQSPKYLFRKEGQNVTLSCEQNLNHDAMYWYRQDPGQGLRLIYYSQIVNDFQKGDIAEGYSVSREKKESFPLTVTSAQKNPTAFYLCASLTTGDSNQPQHFGDGTRLSIL.

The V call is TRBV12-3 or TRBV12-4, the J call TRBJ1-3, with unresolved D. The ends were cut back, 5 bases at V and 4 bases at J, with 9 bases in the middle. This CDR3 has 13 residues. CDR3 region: CASSERAGNTIYF. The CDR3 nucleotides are TGTGCCAGCAGTGAGCGGGCGGGAAACACCATATATTTT.

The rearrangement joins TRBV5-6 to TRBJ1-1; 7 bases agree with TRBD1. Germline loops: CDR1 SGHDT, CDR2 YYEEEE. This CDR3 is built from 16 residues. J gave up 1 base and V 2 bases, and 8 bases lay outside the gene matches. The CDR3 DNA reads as TGTGCCAGCAGCTTCTACAGGGGTAGCCCGAACACTGAAGCTTTCTTT. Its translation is CASSFYRGSPNTEAFF. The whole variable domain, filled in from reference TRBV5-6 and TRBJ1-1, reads DAGVTQSPTHLIKTRGQQVTLRCSPKSGHDTVSWYQQALGQGPQFIFQYYEEEERQRGNFPDRFSGHQFPNYSSELNVNALLLGDSALYLCASSFYRGSPNTEAFFGQGTRLTVV.

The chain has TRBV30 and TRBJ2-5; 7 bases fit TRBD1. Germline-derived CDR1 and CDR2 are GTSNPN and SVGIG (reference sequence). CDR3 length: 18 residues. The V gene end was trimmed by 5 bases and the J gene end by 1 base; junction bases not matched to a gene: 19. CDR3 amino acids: CAWCRADRVYLAQETQYF. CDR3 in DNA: TGTGCCTGGTGTAGGGCAGACAGGGTCTACTTGGCCCAAGAGACCCAGTACTTC. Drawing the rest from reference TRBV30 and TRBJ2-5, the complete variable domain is SQTIHQWPATLVQPVGSPLSLECTVEGTSNPNLYWYRQAAGRGLQLLFYSVGIGQISSEVPQNLSASRPQDRQFILSSKKLLLSDSGFYLCAWCRADRVYLAQETQYFGPGTRLLVL.

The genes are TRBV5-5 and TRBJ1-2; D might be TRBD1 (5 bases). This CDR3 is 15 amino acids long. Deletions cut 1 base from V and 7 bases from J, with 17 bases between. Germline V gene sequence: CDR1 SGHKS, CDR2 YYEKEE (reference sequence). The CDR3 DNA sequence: TGTGCCAGCAGCTTGCAGGCGCCCCGGCAGGGTGGCTACACCTTC. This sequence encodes CASSLQAPRQGGYTF.

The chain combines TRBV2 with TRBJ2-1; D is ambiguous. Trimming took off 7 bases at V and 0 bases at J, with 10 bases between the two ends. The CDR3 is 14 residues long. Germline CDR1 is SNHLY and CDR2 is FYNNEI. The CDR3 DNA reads TGTGCCAGCACCTTCGAGAGCTCCTACAATGAGCAGTTCTTC. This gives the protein CASTFESSYNEQFF.

The CDR3 here is CASSPGNPYGYTF. CDR3 DNA: TGTGCCAGCAGTCCAGGGAACCCCTATGGCTACACCTTC. V usage is TRBV2 and J usage is TRBJ1-2, with TRBD1 as a possible D gene (5 bases). The CDR3 extends over 13 amino acids. Germline CDR1 and CDR2: SNHLY and FYNNEI. V gave up 5 bases and J gave up 4 bases, with 11 bases separating them.

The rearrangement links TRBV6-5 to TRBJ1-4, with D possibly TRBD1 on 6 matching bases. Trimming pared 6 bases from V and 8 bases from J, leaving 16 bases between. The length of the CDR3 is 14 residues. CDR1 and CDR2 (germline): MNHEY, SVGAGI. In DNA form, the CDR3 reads TGTGCCAGCAGGGGGGCCCGGTCTGGGGAAAAACTGTTTTTT. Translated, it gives CASRGARSGEKLFF.

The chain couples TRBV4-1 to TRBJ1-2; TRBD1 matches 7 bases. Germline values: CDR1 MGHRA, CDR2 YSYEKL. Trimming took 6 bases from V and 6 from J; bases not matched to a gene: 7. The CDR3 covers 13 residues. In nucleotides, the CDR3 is TGCGCCAGCAGTCGTGAGACAGGGAATGGCTACACCTTC. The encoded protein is CASSRETGNGYTF.

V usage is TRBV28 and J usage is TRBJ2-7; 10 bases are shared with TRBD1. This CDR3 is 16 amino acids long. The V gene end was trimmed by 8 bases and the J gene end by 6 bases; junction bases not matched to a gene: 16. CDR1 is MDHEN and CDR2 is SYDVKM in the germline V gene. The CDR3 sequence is CASQPPPGTGVVEQYF. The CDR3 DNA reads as TGTGCCAGCCAGCCCCCGCCCGGGACAGGGGTAGTCGAGCAGTACTTC.

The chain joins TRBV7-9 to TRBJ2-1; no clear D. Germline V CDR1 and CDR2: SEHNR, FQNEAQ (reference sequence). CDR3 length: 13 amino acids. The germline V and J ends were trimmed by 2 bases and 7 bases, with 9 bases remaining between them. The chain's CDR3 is CASSLIYSNEQFF. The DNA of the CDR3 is TGTGCCAGCAGCTTAATCTATTCGAATGAGCAGTTCTTC.

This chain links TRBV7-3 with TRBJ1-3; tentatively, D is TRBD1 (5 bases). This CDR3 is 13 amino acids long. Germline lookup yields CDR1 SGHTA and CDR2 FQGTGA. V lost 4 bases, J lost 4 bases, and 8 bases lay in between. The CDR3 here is CASSSTAGNTIYF. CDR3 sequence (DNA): TGTGCCAGCAGCTCGACAGCAGGAAACACCATATATTTT.

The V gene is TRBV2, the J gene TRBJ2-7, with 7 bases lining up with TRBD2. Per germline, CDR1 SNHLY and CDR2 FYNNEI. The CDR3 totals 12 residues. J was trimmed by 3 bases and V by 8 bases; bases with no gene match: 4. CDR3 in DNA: TGTGCCAGCGGGACTACGGTCTACGAGCAGTACTTC. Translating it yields CASGTTVYEQYF.